This entry is about one TCR beta chain. Its antigen is not identified. Repertoires were generated with immunoSEQ multiplex PCR, while TCRdb's copy carries only in-frame clones and drops some. Of about 410,000 clones in the sample, over 80% were seen once. The CDR3 contains 15 residues. CDR1 and CDR2 (germline): MDHEN, SYDVKM. Trimming removed 3 bases at V and 0 bases at J, with 9 bases between. The data belong to a study of Ad26.COV2.S vaccination and SARS-CoV-2 variants. Overall study findings and caveats: Spike-specific CD8+ and CD4+ T cell responses reportedly showed substantial breadth after vaccination.

Noted treatment: 15 to 20 received Ad26.COV2.S at low or high dose, single or two shots; about 5 received placebo; per-sample allocation not given. The investigators took samples on day 63 after the first vaccine or placebo injection. Sequences were derived from peripheral blood, sampled in a trial of Ad26.COV2.S vaccine versus placebo. The receptor's source is a person aged 18-60 years who received the Ad26.COV2.S COVID-19 vaccine or a placebo. The chain uses TRBV28 and TRBJ1-3, with D perhaps matching TRBD1 (5 bases). This CDR3 is CASSFYRISGNTIYF. As DNA, the CDR3 is TGTGCCAGCAGTTTCTACAGGATCTCTGGAAACACCATATATTTT.